The 19 T cell receptor beta chains listed next were all sequenced from one sample in a study of cytomegalovirus exposure and HLA in healthy donors. The PCR was carried out with 60 Vbeta primers and 13 Jbeta primers. Libraries were prepared by immunoSEQ multiplex PCR; TCRdb keeps only in-frame clonotypes and omits some of them. The data hold 150,000 to 200,000 clones, with around two thirds observed a single time. Sequencing input: PBMCs. The source of these receptors is a man aged 50-60 years in good health and CMV-seronegative.

The V gene is TRBV6-1, the J gene TRBJ2-1; D is ambiguous. Germline V gives CDR1 MNHNS, CDR2 SASEGT. V was shortened by 3 bases and J by 6 bases, with 12 bases between the two germline ends. This CDR3 region has 14 residues. The CDR3: CASSDPARSNEQFF. CDR3 coding DNA: TGTGCCAGCAGTGATCCGGCGAGGAGCAATGAGCAGTTCTTC.

This clone was seen a few times. This chain links TRBV6-1 with TRBJ1-4; weak D call: TRBD1 (6 bases). V lost 6 bases to trimming and J lost 5 bases, with 13 bases between them. This CDR3 spans 14 amino acids. Germline CDR1 and CDR2: MNHNS and SASEGT. This CDR3 reads CASSSSGDNEKLFF. CDR3 nucleotides: TGTGCCAGCAGCTCTTCAGGGGACAATGAAAAACTGTTTTTT.

The chain recombines TRBV10-3 with TRBJ1-1, with 8 nucleotides matching TRBD1. The CDR3 covers 13 residues. V lost 7 bases to trimming and J lost 4 bases; unmatched junction nucleotides: 5. Per the germline V gene, CDR1 is ENHRY and CDR2 is SYGVKD. CDR3 bases: TGTGCCATCACGGACAGGGAAGGCACTGAAGCTTTCTTT. Translated, it gives CAITDREGTEAFF.

J is TRBJ1-3 and V is TRBV18, with D perhaps TRBD1 (5 bases). Per germline, CDR1 KGHSH and CDR2 LQKENI. This CDR3 has 15 residues. Trimming took 1 base from V and 0 from J, leaving 7 bases between them. The CDR3 loop reads CASSPQGYSGNTIYF. CDR3 nucleotide sequence: TGTGCCAGCTCACCACAGGGGTACTCTGGAAACACCATATATTTT.

This chain joins TRBV19 and TRBJ1-5, with D maybe TRBD1 (5 bases). Trimming took off 1 base at V and 3 bases at J, with 16 bases between the two ends. The CDR3 is made up of 17 amino acids. Germline V gives CDR1 LNHDA, CDR2 SQIVND (reference sequence). The CDR3 coding sequence is TGTGCCAGTAGTATAGGCGGGGGATCGCTCTACAATCAGCCCCAGCATTTT. Protein sequence: CASSIGGGSLYNQPQHF.

The chain carries TRBV10-1 and TRBJ1-5; 8 bases match TRBD1. The germline V gene encodes CDR1 WNHNN and CDR2 SYGVQD (reference sequence). The junction had 5 bases not matched to a gene; V was cut back by 4 bases and J by 0 bases. The CDR3 runs to 16 residues. The CDR3 region is CASSVGQGDSNQPQHF. For the CDR3, the DNA is TGCGCCAGCAGTGTCGGACAGGGTGATAGCAATCAGCCCCAGCATTTT.

This clone was counted between two and nine times. The chain employs TRBV5-3 and TRBJ1-4; maybe TRBD1 (5 bases). TRBV5-3 is given ORF status, its function remaining uncertain. The CDR3 is 19 amino acids. V lost 5 bases to trimming and J lost 0 bases, with 23 bases between them. In DNA form, the CDR3 reads TGTGCCAGAAGTATCGGGACTACTAAAAAGCGTGCAACTAATGAAAAACTGTTTTTT. Translating gives CARSIGTTKKRATNEKLFF.

V and J are TRBV19 and TRBJ2-4; 8 nucleotides match TRBD1. Germline CDR1 reads LNHDA; CDR2 reads SQIVND (reference sequence). This CDR3 is built from 17 residues. The V segment lost 6 bases and the J segment 1 base; nucleotides outside the gene matches: 11. DNA of the CDR3: TGTGCCAGTAGAGGACAGGGTTCCTTGTGGGCCAAAAACATTCAGTACTTC. Its protein is CASRGQGSLWAKNIQYF.

This chain connects TRBV5-1 to TRBJ2-7; a possible D gene is TRBD2 (7 bases). The CDR3 runs to 15 residues. V was clipped by 4 bases and J by 7 bases, with 21 bases between them. Germline lookup yields CDR1 SGHRS and CDR2 YFSETQ. CDR3 residues: CASSPEFAGAGEQYF. The CDR3 DNA follows: TGCGCCAGCAGCCCCGAATTCGCGGGGGCGGGGGAGCAGTACTTC.

This clone is deemed medium-sized. CDR3 sequence (DNA): TGTGCCATCATGCGGGGGGGATCCTACAATGAGCAGTTCTTC. It translates to CAIMRGGSYNEQFF. This chain joins TRBV10-3 and TRBJ2-1; 9 positions match TRBD2. Germline trimming cut 7 bases from V and 1 base from J; bases unmatched to any gene: 2. The CDR3 is made up of 14 amino acids. Germline V lookup: CDR1 ENHRY, CDR2 SYGVKD.

The rearrangement joins TRBV13 to TRBJ2-3; the match to TRBD2 covers 11 bases. The CDR3 consists of 15 residues. From germline, CDR1 is PRHDT and CDR2 FYEKMQ (reference sequence). Trimming at V came to 8 bases and at J to 6 bases, leaving 10 bases not matched to a gene. Here the CDR3 DNA reads TGTGCCAGCCTAGGTCTAGCGGGGGGAAAGGATACGCAGTATTTT. Protein sequence: CASLGLAGGKDTQYF.

The gene calls are TRBV5-4 and TRBJ1-1, with a possible D match to TRBD1 (6 bases). Trimming cost V 2 bases and J 5 bases, with 13 bases left between them. CDR1 is SGHNT, CDR2 YYREEE, per germline (reference sequence). CDR3 size: 14 residues. The CDR3 protein is CASSFRGTRTEAFF. The DNA of the CDR3 is TGTGCCAGCAGCTTCAGGGGTACGCGGACTGAAGCTTTCTTT.

Only a few counts were recorded for this clone. The chain is built from TRBV11-2 and TRBJ2-1, with 14 positions matching TRBD2. The germline V gene encodes CDR1 SGHAT and CDR2 FQNNGV. V lost 6 bases to trimming and J lost 6 bases; unmatched junction nucleotides: 4. The CDR3 length is 15 residues. In DNA form, the CDR3 reads TGTGCCAGCAGTCGGACTAGCGGGGGGACCAATGAGCAGTTCTTC. Translated, it gives CASSRTSGGTNEQFF. Using reference TRBV11-2 and TRBJ2-1 for the parts outside the CDR3, the full variable domain is EAGVAQSPRYKIIEKRQSVAFWCNPISGHATLYWYQQILGQGPKLLIQFQNNGVVDDSQLPKDRFSAERLKGVDSTLKIQPAKLEDSAVYLCASSRTSGGTNEQFFGPGTRLTVL.

This clone was observed a single time. This chain uses TRBV5-6 with TRBJ2-7; D possibly corresponds to TRBD1 (6 bases). This CDR3 is 14 amino acids long. V was pared by 2 bases and J by 1 base, with 10 bases between. Germline CDR1 SGHDT, CDR2 YYEEEE. CDR3 in amino acids: CASSFRGSSYEQYF. The CDR3 nucleotides read TGTGCCAGCAGCTTCAGGGGTAGTTCCTACGAGCAGTACTTC.

The chain employs TRBV28 and TRBJ2-7; the D is unclear. V was clipped by 8 bases and J by 0 bases, with 11 bases between them. There are 13 residues in the CDR3. Germline V gives CDR1 MDHEN, CDR2 SYDVKM. CDR3 nucleotide sequence: TGTGCCAGCTACCCACAAGACTCCTACGAGCAGTACTTC. As protein: CASYPQDSYEQYF.

This clone was counted only a few times. The gene calls are TRBV10-3 and TRBJ1-4, with 8 bases lining up with TRBD1. This CDR3 is 16 amino acids long. Trimming took 11 bases from V and 3 from J; bases not matched to a gene: 14. Germline CDR1 reads ENHRY; CDR2 reads SYGVKD. The DNA for the CDR3 is TGTGCCCTCCCTGCAGGACAGGGTCACCCTAATGAAAAACTGTTTTTT. Translated: CALPAGQGHPNEKLFF.

This clone was recorded a few times. V usage is TRBV6-5 and J usage is TRBJ1-2, with D uncertain. Germline CDR1 is MNHEY and CDR2 is SVGAGI. The V end was cut by 2 bases, the J end by 4 bases, with 14 bases between. This CDR3 contains 15 residues. CDR3 nucleotide sequence: TGTGCCAGCAGTTACGGAGGTGCGGAAACCTATGGCTACACCTTC. Protein product: CASSYGGAETYGYTF.

The rearrangement uses TRBV27 and TRBJ2-1, with 16 nucleotides matching TRBD2. Germline V lookup: CDR1 MNHEY, CDR2 SMNVEV (reference sequence). The CDR3 contains 20 residues. V gave up 5 bases and J gave up 1 base; unmatched junction bases: 11. The CDR3: CASSMPGLAGGPGSYNEQFF. Written as DNA, the CDR3 is TGTGCCAGCAGTATGCCGGGACTAGCGGGGGGGCCGGGTTCCTACAATGAGCAGTTCTTC.

The V gene is TRBV7-9, the J gene TRBJ2-1; unclear D gene. There are 15 residues in the CDR3. V lost 7 bases and J 0 bases, leaving 13 bases between the germline ends. The germline CDR1 and CDR2 sequences are SEHNR and FQNEAQ (reference sequence). In DNA form, the CDR3 reads TGTGCCAGCACCTCCTCTGTTGTCTCCTACAATGAGCAGTTCTTC. It specifies CASTSSVVSYNEQFF.